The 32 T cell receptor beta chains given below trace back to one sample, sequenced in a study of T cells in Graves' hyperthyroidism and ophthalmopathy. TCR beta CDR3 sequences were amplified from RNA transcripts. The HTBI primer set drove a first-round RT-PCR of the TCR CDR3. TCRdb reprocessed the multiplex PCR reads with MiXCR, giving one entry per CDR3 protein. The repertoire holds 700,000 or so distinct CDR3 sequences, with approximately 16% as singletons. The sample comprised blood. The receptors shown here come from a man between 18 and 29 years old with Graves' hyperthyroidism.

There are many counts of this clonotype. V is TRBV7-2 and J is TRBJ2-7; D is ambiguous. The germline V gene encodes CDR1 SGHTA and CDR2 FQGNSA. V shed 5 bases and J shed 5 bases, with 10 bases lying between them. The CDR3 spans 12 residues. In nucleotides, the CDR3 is TGTGCCAGCAGCGCCGCCGTCCACGAGCAGTACTTC. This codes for CASSAAVHEQYF.

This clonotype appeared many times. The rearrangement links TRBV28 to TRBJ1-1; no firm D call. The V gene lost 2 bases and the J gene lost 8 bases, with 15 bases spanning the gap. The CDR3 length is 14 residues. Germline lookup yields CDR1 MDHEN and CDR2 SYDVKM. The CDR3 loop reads CASSLEMTNMEAFF. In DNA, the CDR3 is TGTGCCAGCAGTTTAGAAATGACCAACATGGAAGCTTTCTTT.

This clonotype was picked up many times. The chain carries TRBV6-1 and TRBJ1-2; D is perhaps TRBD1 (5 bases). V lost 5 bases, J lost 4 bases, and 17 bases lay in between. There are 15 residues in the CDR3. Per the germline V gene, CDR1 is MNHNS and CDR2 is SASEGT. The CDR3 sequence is CASSYQRGRGYGYTF. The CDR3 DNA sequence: TGTGCCAGCAGTTATCAGAGGGGACGAGGCTATGGCTACACCTTC.

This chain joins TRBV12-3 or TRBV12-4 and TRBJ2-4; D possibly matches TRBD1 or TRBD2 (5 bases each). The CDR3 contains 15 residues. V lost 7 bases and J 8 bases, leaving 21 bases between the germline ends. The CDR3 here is CASTSGDARAYIQYF. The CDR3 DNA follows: TGTGCCAGCACCTCCGGGGACGCGCGCGCATACATTCAGTACTTC.

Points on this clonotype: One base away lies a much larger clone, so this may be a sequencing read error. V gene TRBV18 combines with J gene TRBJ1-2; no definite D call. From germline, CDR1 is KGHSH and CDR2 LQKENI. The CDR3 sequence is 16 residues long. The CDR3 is CANSPPSTAGNYGYTF. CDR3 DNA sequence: TGTGCCAACTCACCACCCTCCACAGCCGGAAACTATGGCTACACCTTC. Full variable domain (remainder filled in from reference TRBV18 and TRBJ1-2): NAGVMQNPRHLVRRRGQEARLRCSPMKGHSHVYWYRQLPEEGLKFMVYLQKENIIDESGMPKERFSAEFPKEGPSILRIQQVVRGDSAAYFCANSPPSTAGNYGYTFGSGTRLTVV.

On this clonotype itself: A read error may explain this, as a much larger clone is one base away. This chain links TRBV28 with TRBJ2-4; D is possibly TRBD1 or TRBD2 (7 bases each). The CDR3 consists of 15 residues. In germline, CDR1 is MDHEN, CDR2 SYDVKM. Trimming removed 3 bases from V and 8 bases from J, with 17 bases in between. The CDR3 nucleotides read TGTGCCAGCAGTTTCCAGGGGGGGGGGAAAGACATTCAGTACTTC. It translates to CASSFQGGGKDIQYF. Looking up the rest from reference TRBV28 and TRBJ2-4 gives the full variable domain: DVKVTQSSRYLVKRTGEKVFLECVQDMDHENMFWYRQDPGLGLRLIYFSYDVKMKEKGDIPEGYSVSREKKERFSLILESASTNQTSMYLCASSFQGGGKDIQYFGAGTRLSVL.

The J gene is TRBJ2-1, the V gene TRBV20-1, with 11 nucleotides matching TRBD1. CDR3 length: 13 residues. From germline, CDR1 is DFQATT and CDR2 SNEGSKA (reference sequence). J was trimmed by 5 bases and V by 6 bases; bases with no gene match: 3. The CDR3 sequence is CSAGQGADNEQFF. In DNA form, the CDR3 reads TGCAGTGCCGGACAGGGGGCGGACAATGAGCAGTTCTTC.

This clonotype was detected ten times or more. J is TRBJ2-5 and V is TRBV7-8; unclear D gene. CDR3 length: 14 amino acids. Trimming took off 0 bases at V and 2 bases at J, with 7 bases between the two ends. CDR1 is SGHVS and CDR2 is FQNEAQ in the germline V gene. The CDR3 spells CASSLAEVQETQYF. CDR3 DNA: TGTGCCAGCAGCTTAGCCGAGGTTCAAGAGACCCAGTACTTC.

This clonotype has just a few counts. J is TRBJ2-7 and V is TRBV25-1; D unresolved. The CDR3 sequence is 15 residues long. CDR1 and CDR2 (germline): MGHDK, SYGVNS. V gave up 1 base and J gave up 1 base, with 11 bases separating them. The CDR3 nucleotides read TGTGCCAGCAGTGAATCCGGTTATAGGTCCTACGAGCAGTACTTC. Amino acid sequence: CASSESGYRSYEQYF.

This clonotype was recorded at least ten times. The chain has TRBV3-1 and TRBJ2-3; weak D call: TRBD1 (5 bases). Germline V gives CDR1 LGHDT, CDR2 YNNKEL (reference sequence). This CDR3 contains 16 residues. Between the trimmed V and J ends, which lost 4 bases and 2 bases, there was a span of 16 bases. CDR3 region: CASSRRRGGFTDTQYF. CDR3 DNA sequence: TGTGCCAGCAGCCGGCGTAGGGGCGGTTTCACAGATACGCAGTATTTT.

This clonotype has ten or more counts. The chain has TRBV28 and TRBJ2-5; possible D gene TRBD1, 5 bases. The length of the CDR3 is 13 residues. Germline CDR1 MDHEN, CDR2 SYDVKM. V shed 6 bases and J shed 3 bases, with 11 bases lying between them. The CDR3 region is CASSWGAEETQYF. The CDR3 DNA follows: TGTGCCAGCAGCTGGGGCGCCGAAGAGACCCAGTACTTC.

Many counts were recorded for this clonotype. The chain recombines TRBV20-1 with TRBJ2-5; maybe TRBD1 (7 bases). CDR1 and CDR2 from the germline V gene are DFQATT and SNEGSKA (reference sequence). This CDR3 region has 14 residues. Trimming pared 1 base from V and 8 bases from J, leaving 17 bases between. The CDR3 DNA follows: TGCAGTGCTAGAGGAAGACAGGGAGGTTTTACCCAGTACTTC. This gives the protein CSARGRQGGFTQYF.

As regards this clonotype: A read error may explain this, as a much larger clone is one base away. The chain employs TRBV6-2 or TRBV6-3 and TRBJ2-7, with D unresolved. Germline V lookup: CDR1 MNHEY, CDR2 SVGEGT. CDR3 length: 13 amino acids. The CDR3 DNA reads TGTGCCGGCAGTTCCTTTCCGGGCTACGAGCAGTACTTC. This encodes CAGSSFPGYEQYF.

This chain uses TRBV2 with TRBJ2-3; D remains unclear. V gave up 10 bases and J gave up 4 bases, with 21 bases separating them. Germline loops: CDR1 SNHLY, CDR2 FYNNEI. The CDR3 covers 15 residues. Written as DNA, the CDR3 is TGTGCCAACAGATTGGACCCAATTAGGGCAGATACGCAGTATTTT. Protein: CANRLDPIRADTQYF.

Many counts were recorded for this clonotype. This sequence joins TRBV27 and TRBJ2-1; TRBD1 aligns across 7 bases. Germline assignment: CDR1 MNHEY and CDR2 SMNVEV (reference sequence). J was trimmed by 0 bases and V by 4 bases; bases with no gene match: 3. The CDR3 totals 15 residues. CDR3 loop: CASSYRTGSYNEQFF. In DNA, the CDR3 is TGTGCCAGCAGTTATCGGACAGGCTCCTACAATGAGCAGTTCTTC.

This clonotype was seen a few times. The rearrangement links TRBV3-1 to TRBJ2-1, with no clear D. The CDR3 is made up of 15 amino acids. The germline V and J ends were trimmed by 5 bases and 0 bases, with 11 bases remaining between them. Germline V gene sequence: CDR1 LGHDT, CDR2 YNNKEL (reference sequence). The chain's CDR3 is CASSADLYSYNEQFF. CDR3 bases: TGTGCCAGCAGCGCGGACCTCTACTCCTACAATGAGCAGTTCTTC.

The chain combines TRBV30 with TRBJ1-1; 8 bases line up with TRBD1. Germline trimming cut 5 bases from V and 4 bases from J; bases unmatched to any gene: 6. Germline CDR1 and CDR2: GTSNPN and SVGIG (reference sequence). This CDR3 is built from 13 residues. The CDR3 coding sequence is TGTGCCTGGGGGACAGGTTTGGGCACTGAAGCTTTCTTT. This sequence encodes CAWGTGLGTEAFF. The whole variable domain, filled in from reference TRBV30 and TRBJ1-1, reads SQTIHQWPATLVQPVGSPLSLECTVEGTSNPNLYWYRQAAGRGLQLLFYSVGIGQISSEVPQNLSASRPQDRQFILSSKKLLLSDSGFYLCAWGTGLGTEAFFGQGTRLTVV.

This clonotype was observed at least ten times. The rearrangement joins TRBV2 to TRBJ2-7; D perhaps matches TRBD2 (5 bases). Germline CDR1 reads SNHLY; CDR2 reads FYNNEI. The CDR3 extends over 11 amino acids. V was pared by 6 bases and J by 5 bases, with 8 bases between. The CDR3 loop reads CASRLGNEQYF. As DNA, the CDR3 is TGTGCCAGCAGACTCGGGAACGAGCAGTACTTC.

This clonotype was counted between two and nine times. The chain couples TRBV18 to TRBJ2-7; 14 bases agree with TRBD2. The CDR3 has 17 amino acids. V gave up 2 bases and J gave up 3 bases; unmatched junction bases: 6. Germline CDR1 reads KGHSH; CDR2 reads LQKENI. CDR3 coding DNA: TGTGCCAGCTCACCAGGGACTAGCGGGAGTAGTGGCTACGAGCAGTACTTC. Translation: CASSPGTSGSSGYEQYF.

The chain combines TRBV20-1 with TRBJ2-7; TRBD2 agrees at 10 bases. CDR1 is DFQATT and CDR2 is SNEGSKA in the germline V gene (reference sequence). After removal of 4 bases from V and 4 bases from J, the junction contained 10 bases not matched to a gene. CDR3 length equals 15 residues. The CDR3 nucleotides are TGCAGTGCTACACCAGGACTAGCGGATATATACGAGCAGTACTTC. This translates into CSATPGLADIYEQYF.

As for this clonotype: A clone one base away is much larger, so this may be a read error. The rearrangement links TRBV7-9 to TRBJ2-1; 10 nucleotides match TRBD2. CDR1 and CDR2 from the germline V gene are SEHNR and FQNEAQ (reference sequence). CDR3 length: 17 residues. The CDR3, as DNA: TGTGCCAGCAGCGGAACTAGCGGGGTCAGCTCCTACAATGAGCAGTCCTTC. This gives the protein CASSGTSGVSSYNEQSF.

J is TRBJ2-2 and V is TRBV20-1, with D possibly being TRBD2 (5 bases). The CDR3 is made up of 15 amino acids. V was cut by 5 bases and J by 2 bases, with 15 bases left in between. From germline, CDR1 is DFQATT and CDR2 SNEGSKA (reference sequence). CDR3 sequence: CSAQSGGSNTGELFF. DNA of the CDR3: TGCAGTGCTCAAAGCGGCGGATCAAACACCGGGGAGCTGTTTTTT.

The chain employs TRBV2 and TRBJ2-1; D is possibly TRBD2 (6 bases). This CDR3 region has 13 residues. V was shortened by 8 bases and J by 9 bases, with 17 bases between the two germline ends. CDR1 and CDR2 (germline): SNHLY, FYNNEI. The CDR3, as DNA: TGTGCCAGCTCCGAATCGGGAGAGGGTGAGCAGTTCTTC. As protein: CASSESGEGEQFF.

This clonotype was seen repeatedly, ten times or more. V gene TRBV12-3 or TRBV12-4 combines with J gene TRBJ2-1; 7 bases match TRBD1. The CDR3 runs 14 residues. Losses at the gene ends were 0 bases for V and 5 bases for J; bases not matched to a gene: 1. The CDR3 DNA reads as TGTGCCAGCAGTTTAGCGACAGGGAACAATGAGCAGTTCTTC. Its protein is CASSLATGNNEQFF.

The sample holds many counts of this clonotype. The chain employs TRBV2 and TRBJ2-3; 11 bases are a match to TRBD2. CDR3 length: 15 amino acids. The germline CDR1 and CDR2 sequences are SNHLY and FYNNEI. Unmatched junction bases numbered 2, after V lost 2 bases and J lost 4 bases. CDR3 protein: CASSELAGGSDTQYF. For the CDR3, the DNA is TGTGCCAGCAGTGAACTAGCGGGAGGTTCAGATACGCAGTATTTT.

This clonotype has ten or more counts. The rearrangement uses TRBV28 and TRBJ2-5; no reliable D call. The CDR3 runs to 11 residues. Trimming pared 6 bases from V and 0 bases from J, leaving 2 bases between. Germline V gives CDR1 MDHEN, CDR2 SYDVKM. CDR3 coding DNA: TGTGCCAGCAGGGACCAAGAGACCCAGTACTTC. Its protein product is CASRDQETQYF.

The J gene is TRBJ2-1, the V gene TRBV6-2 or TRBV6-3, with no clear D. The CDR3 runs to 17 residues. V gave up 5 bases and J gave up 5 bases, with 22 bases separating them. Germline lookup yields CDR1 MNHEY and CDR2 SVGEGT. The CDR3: CASSRTSILQVNNEQFF. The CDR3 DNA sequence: TGTGCCAGCAGTCGTACGTCCATTCTCCAGGTCAACAATGAGCAGTTCTTC.

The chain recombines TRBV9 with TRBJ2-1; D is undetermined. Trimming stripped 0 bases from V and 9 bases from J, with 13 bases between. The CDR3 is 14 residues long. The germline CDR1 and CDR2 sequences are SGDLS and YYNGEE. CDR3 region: CASSVGRVGAEQFF. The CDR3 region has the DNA TGTGCCAGCAGCGTAGGCCGGGTTGGAGCTGAGCAGTTCTTC. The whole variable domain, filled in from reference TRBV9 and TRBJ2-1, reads DSGVTQTPKHLITATGQRVTLRCSPRSGDLSVYWYQQSLDQGLQFLIQYYNGEERAKGNILERFSAQQFPDLHSELNLSSLELGDSALYFCASSVGRVGAEQFFGPGTRLTVL.

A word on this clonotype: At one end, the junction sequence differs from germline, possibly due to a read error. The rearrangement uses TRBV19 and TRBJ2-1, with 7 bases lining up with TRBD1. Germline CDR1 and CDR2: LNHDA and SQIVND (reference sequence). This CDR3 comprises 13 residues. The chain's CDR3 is CASSTPPETGSLF. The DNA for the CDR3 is TGTGCCAGTAGTACGCCACCGGAGACAGGGTCCCTCTTC.

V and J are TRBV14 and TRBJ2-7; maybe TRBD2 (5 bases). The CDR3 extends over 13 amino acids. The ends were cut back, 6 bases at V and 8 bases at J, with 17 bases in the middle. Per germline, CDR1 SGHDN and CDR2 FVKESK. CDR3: CASSAGGNIQQYF. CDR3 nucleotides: TGTGCCAGCAGTGCGGGTGGCAACATTCAGCAGTACTTC.

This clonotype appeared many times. The CDR3 is CASSPLGGGKNIQYF. As DNA, the CDR3 is TGTGCCAGCAGTCCCCTGGGGGGTGGCAAAAACATTCAGTACTTC. The V gene is TRBV28, the J gene TRBJ2-4; D may be TRBD2 (6 bases). Germline-derived CDR1 and CDR2 are MDHEN and SYDVKM. The germline V and J ends were trimmed by 5 bases and 3 bases, with 14 bases remaining between them. The CDR3 runs 15 residues. The whole variable domain, remainder taken from reference TRBV28 and TRBJ2-4, is DVKVTQSSRYLVKRTGEKVFLECVQDMDHENMFWYRQDPGLGLRLIYFSYDVKMKEKGDIPEGYSVSREKKERFSLILESASTNQTSMYLCASSPLGGGKNIQYFGAGTRLSVL.

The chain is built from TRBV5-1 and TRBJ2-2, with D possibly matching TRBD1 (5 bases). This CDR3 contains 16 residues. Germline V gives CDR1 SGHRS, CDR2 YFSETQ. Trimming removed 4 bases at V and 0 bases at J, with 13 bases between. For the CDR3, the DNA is TGCGCCAGCAGCCCGGACACTTTCGCGAACACCGGGGAGCTGTTTTTT. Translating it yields CASSPDTFANTGELFF.